This T cell receptor beta chain comes out of a study of shared clonotypes between healthy human individuals. Study-level information: CD4 naive cells filled three plates per donor, CD4 memory three, CD8 naive two and CD8 memory one.

Trimming took 4 bases from V and 6 from J, leaving 7 bases between them. CDR3 length equals 12 residues. CDR1 is MNHNS and CDR2 is SASEGT in the germline V gene. Clones were sequenced by immunoSEQ multiplex PCR, and TCRdb holds only the in-frame ones, with some missing. The table has millions of clones, 85% to 95% seen once. Study findings and constraints: Naive CD4 clonotypes overlapped across a few donors at roughly 5%.

In the case of this clone: The antigen remains unidentified.

The genes are TRBV6-1 and TRBJ1-5; D not certain. Source material: naive CD4+ T cells from PBMCs. As to subset: CD45RA+ positively selected. The TCR originated in a man younger than 35 in good health. Some clones in this sample may be carry-over from other donors' samples. For the CDR3, the DNA is TGTGCCAGCAGTGCCCTGGGTCAGCCCCAGCATTTT. Translating gives CASSALGQPQHF.